Detailed here is one T cell receptor beta chain. Its antigen remains unknown. Reverse transcription of about 0.5 to 1 ug RNA was carried out with random hexamers. immunoSEQ multiplex PCR amplified TCR beta CDR3 across 54 Vbeta, 13 Jbeta. TCRdb re-analysed the immunoSEQ multiplex PCR reads in MiXCR, keeping a single row per CDR3 protein. The table records roughly 400,000 distinct CDR3 sequences, 75% to 90% of them present only once. The CDR3 spans 13 residues. Trimming left V 6 bases short and J 0 bases short, with 11 bases between. CDR1 GTSNPN and CDR2 SVGIG come from the germline V gene (reference sequence). Those who served as multiple sclerosis controls were treatment-naive patients with stable or active relapsing-remitting disease. The CD8+ and CD4+ T cells were isolated magnetically using a negative isolation approach, whereas the TEMRA cells were enriched by FACS. This sample is drawn from a study of CD8 T cells in Susac syndrome. Overall study findings and caveats: By the study's own acknowledgment, its TCR sequencing and HLA analysis included relatively few individuals.

The clonotype originates from a human donor with multiple sclerosis. This chain uses TRBV30 with TRBJ1-1, with D uncertain. Sample: CD8+ T cells from PBMCs. CDR3 bases: TGTGCCTGCATCACGGGGATGAACACTGAAGCTTTCTTT. Amino acids: CACITGMNTEAFF.